This TCR beta chain originates from a study of control samples from healthy donors and cancer patients. This clone showed up just once. The CDR3 covers 13 residues. The V gene lost 5 bases and the J gene lost 1 base, with 8 bases spanning the gap. CDR1 SGDLS and CDR2 YYNGEE come from the germline V gene. The data were produced by immunoSEQ multiplex PCR, yet TCRdb's version contains in-frame clones alone and is incomplete. The table has 170,000 or so clones, approximately 92% seen once; the top ten hold roughly 1.5%. The V gene is TRBV9, the J gene TRBJ2-3; D possibly corresponds to TRBD2 (5 bases). The receptor comes from a man aged 18 to 29 in good health. Sample: blood. For the CDR3, the DNA is TGTGCCAGCAGTAGAGCGGGCACAGATACGCAGTATTTT. It codes for CASSRAGTDTQYF.